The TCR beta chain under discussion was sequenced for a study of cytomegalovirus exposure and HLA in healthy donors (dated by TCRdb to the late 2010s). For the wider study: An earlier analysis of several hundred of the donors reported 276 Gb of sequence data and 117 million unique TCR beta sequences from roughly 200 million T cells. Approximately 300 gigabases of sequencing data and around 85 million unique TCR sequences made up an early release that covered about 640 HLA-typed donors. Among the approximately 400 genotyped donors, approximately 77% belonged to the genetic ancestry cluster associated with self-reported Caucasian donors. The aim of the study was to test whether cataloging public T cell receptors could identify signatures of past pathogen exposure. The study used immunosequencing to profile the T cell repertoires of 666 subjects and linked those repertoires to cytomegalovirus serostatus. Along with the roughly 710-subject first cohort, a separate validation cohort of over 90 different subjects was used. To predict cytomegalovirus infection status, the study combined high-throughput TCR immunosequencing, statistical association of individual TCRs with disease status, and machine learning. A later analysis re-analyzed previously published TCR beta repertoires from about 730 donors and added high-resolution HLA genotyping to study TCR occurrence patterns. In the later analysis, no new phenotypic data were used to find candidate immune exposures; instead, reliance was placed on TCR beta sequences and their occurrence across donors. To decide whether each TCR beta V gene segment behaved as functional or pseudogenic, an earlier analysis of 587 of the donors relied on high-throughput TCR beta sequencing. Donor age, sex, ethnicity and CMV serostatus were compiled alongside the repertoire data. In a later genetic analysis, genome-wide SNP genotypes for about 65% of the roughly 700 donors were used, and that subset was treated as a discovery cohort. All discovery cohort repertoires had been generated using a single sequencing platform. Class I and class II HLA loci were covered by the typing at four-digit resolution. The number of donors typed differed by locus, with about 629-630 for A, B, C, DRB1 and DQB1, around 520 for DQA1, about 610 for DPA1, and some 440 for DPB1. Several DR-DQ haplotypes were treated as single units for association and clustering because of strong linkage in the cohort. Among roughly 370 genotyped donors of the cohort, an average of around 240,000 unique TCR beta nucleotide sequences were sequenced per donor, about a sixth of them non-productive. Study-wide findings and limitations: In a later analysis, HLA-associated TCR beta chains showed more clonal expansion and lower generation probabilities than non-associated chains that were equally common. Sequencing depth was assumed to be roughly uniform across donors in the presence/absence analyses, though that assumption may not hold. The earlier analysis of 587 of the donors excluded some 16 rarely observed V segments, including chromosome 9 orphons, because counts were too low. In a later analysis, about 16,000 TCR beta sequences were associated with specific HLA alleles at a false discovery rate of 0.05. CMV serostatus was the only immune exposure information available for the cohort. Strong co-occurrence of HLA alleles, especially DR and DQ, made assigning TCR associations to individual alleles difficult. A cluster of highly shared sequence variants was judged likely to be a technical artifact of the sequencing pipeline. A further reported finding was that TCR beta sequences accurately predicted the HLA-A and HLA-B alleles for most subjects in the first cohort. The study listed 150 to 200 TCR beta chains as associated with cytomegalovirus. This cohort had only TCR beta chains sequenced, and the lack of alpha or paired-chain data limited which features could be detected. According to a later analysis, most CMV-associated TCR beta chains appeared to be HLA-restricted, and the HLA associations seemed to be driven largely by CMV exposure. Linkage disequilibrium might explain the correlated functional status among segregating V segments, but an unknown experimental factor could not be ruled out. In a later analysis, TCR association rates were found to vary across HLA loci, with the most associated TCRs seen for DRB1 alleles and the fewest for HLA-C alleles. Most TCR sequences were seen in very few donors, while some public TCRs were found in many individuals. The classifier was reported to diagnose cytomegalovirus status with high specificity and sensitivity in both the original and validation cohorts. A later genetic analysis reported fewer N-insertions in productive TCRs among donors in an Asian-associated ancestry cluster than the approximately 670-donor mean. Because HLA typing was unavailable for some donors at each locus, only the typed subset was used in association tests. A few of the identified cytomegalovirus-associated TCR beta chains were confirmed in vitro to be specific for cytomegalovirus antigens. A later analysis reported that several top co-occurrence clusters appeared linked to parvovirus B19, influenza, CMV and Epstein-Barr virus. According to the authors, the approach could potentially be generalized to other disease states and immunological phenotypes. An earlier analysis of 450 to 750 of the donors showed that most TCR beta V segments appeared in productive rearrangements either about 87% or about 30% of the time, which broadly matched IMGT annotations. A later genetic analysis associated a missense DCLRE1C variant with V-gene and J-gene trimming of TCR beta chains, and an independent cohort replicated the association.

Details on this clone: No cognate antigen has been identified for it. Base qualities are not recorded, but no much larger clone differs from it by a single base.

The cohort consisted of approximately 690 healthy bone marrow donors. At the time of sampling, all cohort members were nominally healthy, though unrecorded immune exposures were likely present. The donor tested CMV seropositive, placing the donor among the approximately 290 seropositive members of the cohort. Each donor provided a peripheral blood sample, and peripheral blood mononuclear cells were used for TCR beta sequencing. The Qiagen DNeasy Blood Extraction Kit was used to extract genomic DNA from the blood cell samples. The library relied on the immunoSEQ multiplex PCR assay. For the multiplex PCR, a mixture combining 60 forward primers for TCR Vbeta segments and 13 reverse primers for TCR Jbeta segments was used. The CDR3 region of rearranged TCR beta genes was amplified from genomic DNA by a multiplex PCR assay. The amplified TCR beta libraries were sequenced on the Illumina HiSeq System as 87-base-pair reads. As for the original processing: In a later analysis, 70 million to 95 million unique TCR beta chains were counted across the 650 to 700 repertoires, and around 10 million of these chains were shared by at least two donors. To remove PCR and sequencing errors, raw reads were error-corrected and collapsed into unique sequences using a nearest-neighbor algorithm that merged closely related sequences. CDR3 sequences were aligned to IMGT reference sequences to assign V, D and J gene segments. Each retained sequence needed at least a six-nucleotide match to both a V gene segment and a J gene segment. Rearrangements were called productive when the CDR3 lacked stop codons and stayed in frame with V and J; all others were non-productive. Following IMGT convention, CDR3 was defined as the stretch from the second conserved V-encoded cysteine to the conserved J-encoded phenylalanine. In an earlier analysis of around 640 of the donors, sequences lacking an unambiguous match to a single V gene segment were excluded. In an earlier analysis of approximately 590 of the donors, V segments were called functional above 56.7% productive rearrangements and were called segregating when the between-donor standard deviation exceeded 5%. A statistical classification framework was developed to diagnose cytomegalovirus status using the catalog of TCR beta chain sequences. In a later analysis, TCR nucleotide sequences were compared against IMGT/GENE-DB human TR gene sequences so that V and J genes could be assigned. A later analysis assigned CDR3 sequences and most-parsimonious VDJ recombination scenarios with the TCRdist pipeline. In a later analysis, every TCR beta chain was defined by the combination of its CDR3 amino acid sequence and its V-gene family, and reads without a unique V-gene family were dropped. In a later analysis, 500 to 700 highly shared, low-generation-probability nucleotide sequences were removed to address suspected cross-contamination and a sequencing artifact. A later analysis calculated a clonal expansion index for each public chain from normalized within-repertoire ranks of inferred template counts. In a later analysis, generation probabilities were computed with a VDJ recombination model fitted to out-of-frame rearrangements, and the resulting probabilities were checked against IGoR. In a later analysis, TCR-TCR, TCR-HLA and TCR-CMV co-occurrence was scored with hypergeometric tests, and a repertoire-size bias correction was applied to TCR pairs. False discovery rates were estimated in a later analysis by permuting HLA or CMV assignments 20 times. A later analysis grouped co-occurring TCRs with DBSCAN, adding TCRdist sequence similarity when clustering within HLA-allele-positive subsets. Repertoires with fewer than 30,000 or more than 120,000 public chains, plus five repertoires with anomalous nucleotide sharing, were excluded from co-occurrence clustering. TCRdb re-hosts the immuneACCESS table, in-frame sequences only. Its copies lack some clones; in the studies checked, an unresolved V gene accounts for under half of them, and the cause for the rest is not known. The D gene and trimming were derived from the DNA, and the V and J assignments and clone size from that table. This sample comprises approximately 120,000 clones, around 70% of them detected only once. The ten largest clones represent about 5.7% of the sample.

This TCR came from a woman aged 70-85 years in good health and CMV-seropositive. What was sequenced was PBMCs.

CDR3 region: CAWSPSWGVERNQPQHF. The DNA reads TGTGCCTGGAGTCCCAGCTGGGGGGTTGAGCGCAATCAGCCCCAGCATTTT. Here the chain combines TRBV30 and TRBJ1-5; the D gene is perhaps TRBD1, on 5 matching bases. V sheds 2 bases and J sheds 2 bases, leaving 19 bases between their ends. The germline V gene (reference sequence) supplies CDR1 GTSNPN and CDR2 SVGIG. Including cysteine and phenylalanine, the CDR3 has 17 amino acids. Kept here is only the CDR3 DNA, which spans 51 bases and is read in frame from base 1.